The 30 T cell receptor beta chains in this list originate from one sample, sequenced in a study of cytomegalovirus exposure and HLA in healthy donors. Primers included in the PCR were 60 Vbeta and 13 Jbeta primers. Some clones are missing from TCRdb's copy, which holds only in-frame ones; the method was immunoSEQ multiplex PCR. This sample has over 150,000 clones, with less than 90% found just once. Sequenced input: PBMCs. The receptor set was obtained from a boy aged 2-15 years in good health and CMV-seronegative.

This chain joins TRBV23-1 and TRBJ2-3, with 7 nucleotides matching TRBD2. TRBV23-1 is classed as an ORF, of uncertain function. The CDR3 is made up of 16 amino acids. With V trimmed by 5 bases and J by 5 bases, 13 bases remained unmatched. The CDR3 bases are TGCGCCAGCAGTATACCTAGCGGAAGAGGGAAAGATACGCAGTATTTT. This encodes CASSIPSGRGKDTQYF.

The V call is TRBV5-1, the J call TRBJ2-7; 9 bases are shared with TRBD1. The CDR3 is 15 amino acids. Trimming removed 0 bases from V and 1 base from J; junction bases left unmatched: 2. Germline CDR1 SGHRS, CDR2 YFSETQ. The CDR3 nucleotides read TGCGCCAGCAGCTTGGTCGGGACAGGGTCCTACGAGCAGTACTTC. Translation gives CASSLVGTGSYEQYF.

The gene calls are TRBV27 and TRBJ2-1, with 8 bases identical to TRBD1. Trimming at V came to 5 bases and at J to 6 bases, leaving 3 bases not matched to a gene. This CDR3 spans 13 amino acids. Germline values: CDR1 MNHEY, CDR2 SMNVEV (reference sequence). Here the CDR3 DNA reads TGTGCCAGCAGTCCCGGGACAGGCAATGAGCAGTTCTTC. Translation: CASSPGTGNEQFF.

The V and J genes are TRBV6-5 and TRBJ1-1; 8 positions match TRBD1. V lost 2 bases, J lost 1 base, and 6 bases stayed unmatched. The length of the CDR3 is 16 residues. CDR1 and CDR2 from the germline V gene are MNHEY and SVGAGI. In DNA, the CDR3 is TGTGCCAGCAGTTACGGTCAGGGGGCGTGGAACACTGAAGCTTTCTTT. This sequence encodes CASSYGQGAWNTEAFF.

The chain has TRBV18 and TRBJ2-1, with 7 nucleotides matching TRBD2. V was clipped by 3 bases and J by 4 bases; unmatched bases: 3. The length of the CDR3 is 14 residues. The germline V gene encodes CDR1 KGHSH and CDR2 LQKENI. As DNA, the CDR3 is TGTGCCAGCTCACCCGGACTAGTTTACAATGAGCAGTTCTTC. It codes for CASSPGLVYNEQFF.

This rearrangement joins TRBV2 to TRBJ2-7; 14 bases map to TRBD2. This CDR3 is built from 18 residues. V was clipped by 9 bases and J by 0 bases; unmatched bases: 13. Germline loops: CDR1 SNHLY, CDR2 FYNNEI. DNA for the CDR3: TGTGCCAGAACCAGGGTATCCGGGACTAGCGGGGGCTCCTACGAGCAGTACTTC. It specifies CARTRVSGTSGGSYEQYF.

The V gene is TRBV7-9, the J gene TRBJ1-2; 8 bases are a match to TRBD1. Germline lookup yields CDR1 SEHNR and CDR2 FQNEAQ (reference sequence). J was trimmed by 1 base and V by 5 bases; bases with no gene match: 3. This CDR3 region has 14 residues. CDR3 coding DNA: TGTGCCAGCAGCCGTGGACAGGGTAACTATGGCTACACCTTC. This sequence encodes CASSRGQGNYGYTF.

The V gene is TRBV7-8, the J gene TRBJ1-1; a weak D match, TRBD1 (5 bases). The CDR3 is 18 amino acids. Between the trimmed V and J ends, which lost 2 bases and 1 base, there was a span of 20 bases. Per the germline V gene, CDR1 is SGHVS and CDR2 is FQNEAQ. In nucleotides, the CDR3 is TGTGCCAGCAGCTTATTCTACAGGTCCCATCAGGGGAACACTGAAGCTTTCTTT. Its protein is CASSLFYRSHQGNTEAFF.

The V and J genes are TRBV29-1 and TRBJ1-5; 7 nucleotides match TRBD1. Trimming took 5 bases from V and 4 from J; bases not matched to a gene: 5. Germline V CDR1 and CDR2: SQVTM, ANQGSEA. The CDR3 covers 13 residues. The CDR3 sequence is CSVWTGGNQPQHF. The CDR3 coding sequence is TGCAGCGTTTGGACAGGTGGAAATCAGCCCCAGCATTTT.

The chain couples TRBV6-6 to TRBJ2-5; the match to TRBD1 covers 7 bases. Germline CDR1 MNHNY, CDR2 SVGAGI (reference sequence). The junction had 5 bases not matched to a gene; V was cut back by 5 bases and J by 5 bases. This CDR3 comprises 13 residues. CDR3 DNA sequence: TGTGCCAGCAGTATAGACAGGGATGAGACCCAGTACTTC. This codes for CASSIDRDETQYF.

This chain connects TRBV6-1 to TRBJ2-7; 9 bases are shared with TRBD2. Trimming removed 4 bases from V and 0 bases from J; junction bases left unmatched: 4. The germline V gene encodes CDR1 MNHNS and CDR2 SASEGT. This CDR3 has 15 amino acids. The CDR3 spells CASSVLAGRSYEQYF. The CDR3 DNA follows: TGTGCCAGCAGTGTCCTAGCGGGGCGCTCCTACGAGCAGTACTTC.

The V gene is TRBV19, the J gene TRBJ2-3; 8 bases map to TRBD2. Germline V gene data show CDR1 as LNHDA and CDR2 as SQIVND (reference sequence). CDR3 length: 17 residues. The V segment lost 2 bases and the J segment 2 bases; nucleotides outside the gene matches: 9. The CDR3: CASSISPLAVNTDTQYF. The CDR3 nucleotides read TGTGCCAGTAGTATATCCCCACTAGCGGTAAACACAGATACGCAGTATTTT.

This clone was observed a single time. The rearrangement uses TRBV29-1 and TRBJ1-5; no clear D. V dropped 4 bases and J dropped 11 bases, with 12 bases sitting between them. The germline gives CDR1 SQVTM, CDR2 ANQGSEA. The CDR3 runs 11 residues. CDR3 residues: CSVGLLGAQHF. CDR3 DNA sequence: TGCAGCGTTGGGCTCCTCGGGGCCCAGCATTTT.

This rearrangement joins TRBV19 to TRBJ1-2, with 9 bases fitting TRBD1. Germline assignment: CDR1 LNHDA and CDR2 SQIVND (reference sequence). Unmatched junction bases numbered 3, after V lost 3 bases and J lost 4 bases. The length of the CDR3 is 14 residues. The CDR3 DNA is TGTGCCAGTAGTATCCGGACAGGGGTCTATGGCTACACCTTC. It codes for CASSIRTGVYGYTF.

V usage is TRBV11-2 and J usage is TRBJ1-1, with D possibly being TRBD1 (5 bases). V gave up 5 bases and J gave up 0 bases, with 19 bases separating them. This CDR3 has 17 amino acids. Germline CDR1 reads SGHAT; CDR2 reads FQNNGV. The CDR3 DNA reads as TGTGCCAGCAGCCTCGGGGGGGGTCTCCTCATGAACACTGAAGCTTTCTTT. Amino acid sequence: CASSLGGGLLMNTEAFF.

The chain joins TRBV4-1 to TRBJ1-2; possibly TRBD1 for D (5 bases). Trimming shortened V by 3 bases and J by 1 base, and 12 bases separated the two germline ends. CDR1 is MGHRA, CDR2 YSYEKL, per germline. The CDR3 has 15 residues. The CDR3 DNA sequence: TGCGCCAGCAGCCAGCAACAGGACGGTAACTATGGCTACACCTTC. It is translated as CASSQQQDGNYGYTF.

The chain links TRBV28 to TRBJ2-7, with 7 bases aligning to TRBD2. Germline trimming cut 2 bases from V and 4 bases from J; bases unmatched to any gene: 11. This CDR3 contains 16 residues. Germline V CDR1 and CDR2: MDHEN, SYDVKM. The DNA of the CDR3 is TGTGCCAGCAGTTTACCCCTAGCGGACCAAAATTACGAGCAGTACTTC. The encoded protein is CASSLPLADQNYEQYF.

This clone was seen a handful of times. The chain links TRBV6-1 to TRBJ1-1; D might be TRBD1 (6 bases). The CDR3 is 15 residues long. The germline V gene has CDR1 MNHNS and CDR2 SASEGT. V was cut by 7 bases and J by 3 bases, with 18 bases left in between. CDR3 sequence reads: CASMKTLRGYTEAFF. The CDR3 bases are TGTGCCAGCATGAAAACGCTTAGGGGGTACACTGAAGCTTTCTTT.

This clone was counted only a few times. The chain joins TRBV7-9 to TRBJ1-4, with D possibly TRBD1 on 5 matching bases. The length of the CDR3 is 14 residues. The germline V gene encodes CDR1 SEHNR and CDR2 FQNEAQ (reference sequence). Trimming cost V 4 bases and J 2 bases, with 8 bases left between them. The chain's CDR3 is CASSSGPTNEKLFF. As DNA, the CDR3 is TGTGCCAGCAGCTCAGGGCCTACTAATGAAAAACTGTTTTTT.

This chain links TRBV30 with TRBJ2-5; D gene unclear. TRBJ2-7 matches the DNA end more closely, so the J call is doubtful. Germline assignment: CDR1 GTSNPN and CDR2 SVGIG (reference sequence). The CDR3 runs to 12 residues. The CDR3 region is CAWSDLSNEQYF. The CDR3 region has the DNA TGTGCCTGGAGTGACCTTAGTAACGAGCAGTACTTC.

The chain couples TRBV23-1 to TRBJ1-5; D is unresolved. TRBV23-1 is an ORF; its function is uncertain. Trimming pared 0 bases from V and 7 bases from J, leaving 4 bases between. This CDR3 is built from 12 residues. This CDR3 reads CASSQSRQPQHF. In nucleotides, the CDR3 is TGCGCCAGCAGTCAATCGAGACAGCCCCAGCATTTT.

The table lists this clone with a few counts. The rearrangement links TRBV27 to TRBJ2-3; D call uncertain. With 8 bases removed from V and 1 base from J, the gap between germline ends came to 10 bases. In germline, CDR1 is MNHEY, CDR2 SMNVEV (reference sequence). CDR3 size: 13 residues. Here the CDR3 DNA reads TGTGCCAGCTACTTCGTAGGCACAGATACGCAGTATTTT. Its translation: CASYFVGTDTQYF.

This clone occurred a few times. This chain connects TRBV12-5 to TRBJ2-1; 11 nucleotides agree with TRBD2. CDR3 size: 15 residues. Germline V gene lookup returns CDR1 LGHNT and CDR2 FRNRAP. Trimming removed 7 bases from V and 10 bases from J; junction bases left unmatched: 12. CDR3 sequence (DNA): TGTGCTAGTGCCGTTAGCGGGAGGGGGTGGGACGAGCAGTTCTTC. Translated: CASAVSGRGWDEQFF.

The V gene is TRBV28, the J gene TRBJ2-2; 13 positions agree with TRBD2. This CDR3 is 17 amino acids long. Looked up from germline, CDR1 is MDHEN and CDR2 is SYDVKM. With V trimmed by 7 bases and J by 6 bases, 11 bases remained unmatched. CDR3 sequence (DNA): TGTGCCAGCACCTTGGGGGGACTAGCGGGGATCGCCGGGGAGCTGTTTTTT. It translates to CASTLGGLAGIAGELFF. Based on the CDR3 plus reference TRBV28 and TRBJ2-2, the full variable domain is DVKVTQSSRYLVKRTGEKVFLECVQDMDHENMFWYRQDPGLGLRLIYFSYDVKMKEKGDIPEGYSVSREKKERFSLILESASTNQTSMYLCASTLGGLAGIAGELFFGEGSRLTVL.

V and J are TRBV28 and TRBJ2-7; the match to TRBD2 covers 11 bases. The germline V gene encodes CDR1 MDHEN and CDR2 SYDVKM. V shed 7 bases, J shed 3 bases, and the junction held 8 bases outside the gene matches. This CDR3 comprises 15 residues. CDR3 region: CASNTIAGGFYEQYF. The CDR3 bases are TGTGCCAGCAACACCATAGCGGGAGGGTTCTACGAGCAGTACTTC.

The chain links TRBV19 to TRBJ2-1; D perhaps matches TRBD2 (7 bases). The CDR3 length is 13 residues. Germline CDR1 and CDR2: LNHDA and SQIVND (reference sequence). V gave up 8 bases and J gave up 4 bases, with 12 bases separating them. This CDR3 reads CASARGGYNEQFF. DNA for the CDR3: TGTGCCAGTGCCAGGGGAGGGTACAATGAGCAGTTCTTC. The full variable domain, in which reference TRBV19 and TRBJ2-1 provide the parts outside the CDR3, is DGGITQSPKYLFRKEGQNVTLSCEQNLNHDAMYWYRQDPGQGLRLIYYSQIVNDFQKGDIAEGYSVSREKKESFPLTVTSAQKNPTAFYLCASARGGYNEQFFGPGTRLTVL.

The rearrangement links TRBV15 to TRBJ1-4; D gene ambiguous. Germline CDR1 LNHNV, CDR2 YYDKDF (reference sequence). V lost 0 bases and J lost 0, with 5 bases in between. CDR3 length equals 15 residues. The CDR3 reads CATSRDRATNEKLFF. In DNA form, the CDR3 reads TGTGCCACCAGCAGAGATCGAGCAACTAATGAAAAACTGTTTTTT.

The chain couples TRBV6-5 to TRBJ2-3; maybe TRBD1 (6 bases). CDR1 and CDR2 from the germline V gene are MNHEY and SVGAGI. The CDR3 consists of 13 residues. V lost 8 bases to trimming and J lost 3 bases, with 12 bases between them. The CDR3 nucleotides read TGTGCCAGCCATGAGGGGGAGACAGATACGCAGTATTTT. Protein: CASHEGETDTQYF.

The CDR3 region has the DNA TGTGCCAGCAGTTACGGGACAGGAGGCACAGATACGCAGTATTTT. Protein: CASSYGTGGTDTQYF. The V call is TRBV6-5, the J call TRBJ2-3, with 8 bases aligning to TRBD1. The CDR3 spans 15 residues. Germline V gene sequence: CDR1 MNHEY, CDR2 SVGAGI. V lost 2 bases, J lost 1 base, and 2 bases stayed unmatched.

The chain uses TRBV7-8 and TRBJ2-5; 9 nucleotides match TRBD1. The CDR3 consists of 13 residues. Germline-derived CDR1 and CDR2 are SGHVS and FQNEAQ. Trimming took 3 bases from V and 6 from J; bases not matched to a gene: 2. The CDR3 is CASSFGTGKTQYF. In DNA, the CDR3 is TGTGCCAGCAGCTTCGGGACAGGGAAGACCCAGTACTTC.